These T cell receptor beta chains were read from a single sample in a study of T cell responses to AZD1222 COVID-19 vaccine. Assay: immunoSEQ multiplex PCR; the TCRdb copy retains only in-frame clones and omits some. The data hold some 170,000 clones, with just under 90% observed a single time. This sample comprised peripheral blood, obtained 28 days after the second dose of the MenACWY control vaccine. All receptors derive from an adult who received the MenACWY meningococcal vaccine as a control. Both conserved end residues are part of each CDR3. Fields, in order: V gene, D gene, clone size, J gene, CDR3 protein, CDR3 DNA. D genes are given only for firm matches. Clone sizes are given selectively: once, few, many, or a class where the clone is expanded.

TRBV3-1/TRBV3-2	NA	once	TRBJ1-3	CASSHTGAGNTIYF	TGTGCCAGCAGCCATACCGGGGCTGGAAACACCATATATTTT
TRBV7-9	NA	NA	TRBJ1-2	CASSLTQTNYGYTF	TGTGCCAGCAGCTTAACACAGACTAACTATGGCTACACCTTC
TRBV9	TRBD1	NA	TRBJ1-1	CASSFLRTGGTEAFF	TGTGCCAGCAGCTTTCTCCGGACAGGGGGCACTGAAGCTTTCTTT
TRBV19	NA	once	TRBJ2-5	CASSMWGPGETQYF	TGTGCCAGTAGTATGTGGGGTCCGGGAGAGACCCAGTACTTC
TRBV18	NA	NA	TRBJ2-3	CASSPTRTKTDTQYF	TGTGCCAGCTCACCAACCCGGACAAAGACAGATACGCAGTATTTT
TRBV2	NA	NA	TRBJ1-4	CASIGGLLNEKLFF	TGTGCCAGCATTGGGGGACTGCTTAATGAAAAACTGTTTTTT
TRBV20-1	NA	NA	TRBJ2-1	CSAASVDEQFF	TGCAGTGCGGCAAGCGTCGATGAGCAGTTCTTC
TRBV11-2	NA	NA	TRBJ1-2	CASSFELTEGYTF	TGTGCCAGCAGCTTTGAACTGACAGAAGGCTACACCTTC
TRBV3-1/TRBV3-2	TRBD2	NA	TRBJ2-7	CASSQASTSGYEQYF	TGTGCCAGCAGCCAAGCCTCCACTAGCGGCTACGAGCAGTACTTC
TRBV7-2	NA	NA	TRBJ2-2	CASTQHTGELFF	TGTGCCAGCACACAGCACACCGGGGAGCTGTTTTTT
TRBV11-3	NA	NA	TRBJ2-4	CASSGGGSDNIQYF	TGTGCCAGCAGTGGCGGGGGCTCGGACAACATTCAGTACTTC